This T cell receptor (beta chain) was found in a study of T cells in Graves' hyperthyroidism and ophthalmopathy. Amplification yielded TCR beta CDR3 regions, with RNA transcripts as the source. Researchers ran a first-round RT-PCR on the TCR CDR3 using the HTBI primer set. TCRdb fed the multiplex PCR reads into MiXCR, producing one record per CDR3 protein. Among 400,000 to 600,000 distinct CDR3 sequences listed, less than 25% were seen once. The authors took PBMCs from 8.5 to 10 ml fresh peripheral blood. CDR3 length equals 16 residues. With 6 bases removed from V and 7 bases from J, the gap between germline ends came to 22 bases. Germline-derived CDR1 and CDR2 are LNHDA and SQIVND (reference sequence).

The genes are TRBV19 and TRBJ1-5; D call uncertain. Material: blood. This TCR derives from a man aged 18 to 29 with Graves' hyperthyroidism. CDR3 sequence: CASRLARPPPRQPQHF. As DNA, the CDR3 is TGTGCCAGTAGGTTGGCCCGGCCCCCTCCTCGGCAGCCCCAGCATTTT.